This T cell receptor beta chain was obtained from a study of tumor-infiltrating lymphocytes in glioblastoma multiforme. TCRB libraries came from RNA via three nested multiplex PCR rounds. A single record per CDR3 protein comes from TCRdb applying MiXCR to the multiplex PCR reads. The profile covers around 30,000 distinct CDR3 sequences, with around 55% appearing a single time and around 35% taken by the ten largest. The study's findings and limits: Functional subtype sorting of these T cells was not performed.

About this clonotype: Its matching antigen is unknown. A read error may produce the germline difference seen at one junction end.

This CDR3 comprises 13 residues. Looked up from germline, CDR1 is MNHEY and CDR2 is SVGEGT. Specimen: brain tumor tissue. The source of this sequence is a male donor with glioblastoma. The chain employs TRBV6-2 or TRBV6-3 and TRBJ2-5; no definite D call. The CDR3 region is CASGRAYQETQNF. The CDR3 DNA reads TGTGCCAGCGGAAGGGCGTACCAAGAGACCCAGAACTTC.